What follows describes a single TCR beta chain. PCR amplification relied on 60 Vbeta primers (plus 13 Jbeta primers). Methods used by the authors: In a later analysis, of some 80 million unique beta chains, about 10 million appeared in at least two donors. Data came from immunoSEQ multiplex PCR; TCRdb stores just in-frame clones and leaves some out. For V, J and clone size, that table is used; D and trimming come from the DNA. Altogether approximately 100,000 clones are present, around three quarters being singletons, with the ten largest covering about 4.2%. The CDR3 has 14 residues. Germline assignment: CDR1 MNHNS and CDR2 SASEGT. Between the trimmed V and J ends, which lost 1 base and 6 bases, there was a span of 12 bases. The record originates from a study of cytomegalovirus exposure and HLA in healthy donors. Across the study: HLA-typed donors were the source of about 85 million unique TCRs held in an early data release.

This receptor was taken from a woman in her forties or fifties in good health and CMV-seropositive. The rearrangement uses TRBV6-1 and TRBJ1-2; perhaps TRBD1 as D (5 bases). The sequencing sample was made of PBMCs. The CDR3 coding sequence is TGTGCCAGCAGTGAAGTGGGCGCGGGGGATGGCTACACCTTC. Translating it yields CASSEVGAGDGYTF.